The T cell receptor (beta chain) described here comes from a study of molecular identifiers for immune sequencing clone quantification. The sorting of naive CD8 T cells used the CD8+CD4-CCR7+CD45RA+ phenotype. Previously described methods with listed TCR primers produced the bulk TCR libraries. Via MiXCR, TCRdb re-called the PCR reads, giving one row per CDR3 protein. Among about 330,000 distinct CDR3 sequences listed, roughly 23% were seen once. Germline CDR1 MDHEN, CDR2 SYDVKM. The CDR3 covers 14 residues. Between the trimmed V and J ends, which lost 4 bases and 4 bases, there was a span of 10 bases.

The chain is built from TRBV28 and TRBJ2-2, with D tentatively TRBD1 or TRBD2 (5 bases each). The origin of this receptor is a human donor in good health. Some libraries in this study had Jurkat cell RNA spiked in. The sample consisted of naive CD8+ T cells from blood, with Jurkat cell RNA spiked in. The subset denotes: FACS-sorted CD8+CD4-CCR7+CD45RA+ naive T cells. The CDR3 loop reads CASSWDGFTGELFF. CDR3 sequence (DNA): TGTGCCAGCAGTTGGGACGGTTTCACCGGGGAGCTGTTTTTT.